The present entry profiles one T cell receptor (beta chain) with its context. Its cognate antigen is unknown. Germline CDR1 and CDR2: MNHEY and SMNVEV (reference sequence). V shed 3 bases, J shed 6 bases, and the junction held 4 bases outside the gene matches. CDR3 length equals 14 residues. This entry is derived from a study of OX40 agonist ivuxolimab in advanced cancers. Whole-study results and caveats: Expanded clones were, on average, more numerous among CD8+ T cells than CD4+.

Method: immunoSEQ multiplex PCR; TCRdb's copy keeps in-frame clones and lacks some. The data show nearly 80,000 clones, approximately 94% seen once. Autoimmune disease history or systemic immunosuppression meant exclusion. The rearrangement links TRBV27 to TRBJ1-3; 8 bases match TRBD1. The sample here was CD4+ or CD8+ T cells sorted from blood, taken in a trial of the OX40 agonist ivuxolimab. This sequence originates from an adult with an advanced solid tumor such as melanoma, head and neck, liver or kidney cancer. CDR3 loop: CASSFRQGLNTIYF. The CDR3 DNA sequence: TGTGCCAGCAGTTTCCGACAGGGGCTAAACACCATATATTTT.